This TCR beta chain stems from a study of PD-1 blockade in classical Hodgkin lymphoma. Study-wide points: Whoever responded completely had baseline diversity much like that seen in newly diagnosed patients. Patients were excluded if nivolumab began under 1 year after ASCT (the autologous transplant).

The J segment lost 0 bases and the V segment lost 8 bases, leaving 0 bases of the junction unmatched. Germline CDR1 MDHEN, CDR2 SYDVKM. This CDR3 is built from 13 residues. As regards this clone: Its antigen is not identified.

All patients relapsed after autologous stem cell transplantation, and brentuximab vedotin exposure varied. Negative selection with magnetic separation was used to purify CD4+ T cells from thawed PBMCs. Complete response, partial response or progressive disease made up the best responses. TCRdb's table, derived via immunoSEQ multiplex PCR, lists solely in-frame clones and lacks some. This table has about 12,000 clones, approximately 80% appearing once. The rearrangement uses TRBV28 and TRBJ2-2; 7 nucleotides line up with TRBD1. Sequenced material: CD4+ T cells from blood, taken at baseline. This sequence originates from a human donor with classical Hodgkin lymphoma. The DNA for the CDR3 is TGTGCCAGCGGGACAGCGAACACCGGGGAGCTGTTTTTT. This sequence encodes CASGTANTGELFF.